The rows below give T cell receptor beta chains drawn from one sample of a study of control samples from healthy donors and cancer patients. Sequenced by immunoSEQ multiplex PCR; TCRdb stores in-frame clones only, minus some. The data show fewer than 65,000 clones, with roughly 80% seen just once and roughly a tenth held by the top ten. Sequences were obtained from blood. Source of these receptors: a man in his 70s in good health. CDR3s include the opening cysteine and the closing phenylalanine or tryptophan. D genes are given only for firm matches. Only part of the rows carry a size: once, few, many, or a class if the clone is expanded.

D,J,V,size,CDR3,DNA
TRBD1,TRBJ1-5,TRBV15,.,CATSRVTGGAVRPQHF,TGTGCCACCAGCAGAGTGACAGGGGGCGCGGTGAGGCCCCAGCATTTT
.,TRBJ2-5,TRBV29-1,.,CSVGQRGAETQYF,TGCAGCGTTGGACAGCGAGGGGCAGAGACCCAGTACTTC
TRBD2,TRBJ2-3,TRBV27,.,CASSLSRLAGLDTQYF,TGTGCCAGCAGTTTATCGAGACTAGCGGGATTAGATACGCAGTATTTT
TRBD1,TRBJ1-2,TRBV6-2/TRBV6-3,.,CASSEQGASLPYGYTF,TGTGCCAGCAGCGAACAGGGGGCGTCACTCCCCTATGGCTACACCTTC
TRBD1,TRBJ1-2,TRBV6-5,.,CASLWTGGYNGYTF,TGTGCCAGCCTTTGGACAGGGGGCTATAATGGCTACACCTTC
.,TRBJ1-5,TRBV2,.,CASSEIENNQPQHF,TGTGCCAGCAGTGAAATCGAGAATAATCAGCCCCAGCATTTT
.,TRBJ1-1,TRBV2,once,CASSPRTMNTEAFF,TGTGCCAGCAGTCCGCGGACAATGAACACTGAAGCTTTCTTT
TRBD1,TRBJ2-1,TRBV30,.,CAWSAQGASVNEQFF,TGTGCCTGGAGTGCACAGGGGGCTTCGGTCAATGAGCAGTTCTTC
.,TRBJ2-5,TRBV6-2/TRBV6-3,.,CASSYLLFQGGQETQYF,TGTGCCAGCAGTTACTTACTATTTCAGGGTGGGCAAGAGACCCAGTACTTC
.,TRBJ2-1,TRBV5-5,.,CASSLAGYSFYNEQFF,TGTGCCAGCAGCTTGGCCGGCTACAGCTTCTACAATGAGCAGTTCTTC
.,TRBJ2-3,TRBV2,.,CASGHSTDTQYF,TGTGCCAGCGGACACAGCACAGATACGCAGTATTTT